This passage covers 5 T cell receptor beta chains from one sample sequenced in a study of metastatic and nonmetastatic thyroid tumors. TCRdb re-clonotyped the PCR reads via MiXCR. This table has around 4,600 clones, roughly a fifth appearing once. Treatment of any kind had been given to no patient before thyroid surgery. The sample was adjacent normal tissue. The receptors here all came from a male donor with papillary thyroid cancer or a benign thyroid nodule (not recorded which). Some clones in this sample may be carry-over from other donors' samples.

There are a few counts of this clone. This chain joins TRBV7-2 and TRBJ1-2; 8 bases align to TRBD1. This CDR3 is built from 15 residues. The V and J ends lost 1 base and 5 bases, in that order; junction bases with no gene match: 6. The germline V gene encodes CDR1 SGHTA and CDR2 FQGNSA. CDR3 coding DNA: TGTGCCAGCAGCTTAGGGGGGACAGGTGAATATGGCTACACCTTC. Translating it yields CASSLGGTGEYGYTF.

The rearrangement joins TRBV10-3 to TRBJ1-2, with D unclear. V lost 0 bases and J 5 bases, leaving 4 bases between the germline ends. This CDR3 is built from 12 residues. Germline V lookup: CDR1 ENHRY, CDR2 SYGVKD. The CDR3 here is CAISESGYGYTF. CDR3 DNA: TGTGCCATCAGTGAGTCAGGGTATGGCTACACCTTC.

This clone was observed a handful of times. The sample holds other DNA sequences that translate to the same CDR3. The chain links TRBV6-2 or TRBV6-3 to TRBJ2-5, with 7 nucleotides matching TRBD1. The CDR3 loop spans 13 amino acids. Germline CDR1 reads MNHEY; CDR2 reads SVGEGT. After removal of 7 bases from V and 2 bases from J, the junction contained 4 bases not matched to a gene. CDR3 nucleotides: TGTGCCAGCAAGACGGGACAGCAAGAGACCCAGTACTTC. Encoded protein: CASKTGQQETQYF.

This clone is termed large. This sequence joins TRBV6-5 and TRBJ1-2; D may be TRBD1 (6 bases). The CDR3 is 18 residues long. V lost 0 bases and J 4 bases, leaving 21 bases between the germline ends. The germline CDR1 and CDR2 sequences are MNHEY and SVGAGI. CDR3 nucleotides: TGTGCCAGCAGTTACTCCTCGGGTGGGGGGCGCATATCCTATGGCTACACCTTC. It is translated as CASSYSSGGGRISYGYTF.

This clone rates as large. The chain combines TRBV29-1 with TRBJ2-2, with D possibly being TRBD1 (5 bases). This CDR3 is built from 15 residues. In germline, CDR1 is SQVTM, CDR2 ANQGSEA. Deletions cut 3 bases from V and 6 bases from J, with 17 bases between. Here the CDR3 DNA reads TGCAGCGTTGATGTAGGGATAGGGGTGGCCGGGGAGCTGTTTTTT. Translation: CSVDVGIGVAGELFF.